This T cell receptor (beta chain) came from a study of OX40 agonist ivuxolimab in advanced cancers. Study as a whole: Patients treated during dose escalation were battling hepatocellular carcinoma, melanoma, renal cell or head and neck cancer. The eligibility criteria allowed prior anti-PD-1, anti-PD-L1 or anti-CTLA-4 therapy, and roughly 39% had some.

The study's findings and limits: Some patients without response likewise showed low normalized clonal expansion.

Points on this clone: Its antigen is not identified.

Only in-frame clones appear in the TCRdb table, and some are missing; sequencing was by immunoSEQ multiplex PCR. The top ten clones hold approximately 0.86% of a sample with roughly 65,000 clones, almost 90% of them seen once. The CDR3 runs to 14 residues. The V segment lost 6 bases and the J segment 2 bases; nucleotides outside the gene matches: 4. From germline, CDR1 is SGHTA and CDR2 FQGNSA. Baseline, cycle 4 day 1, and cycle 7 day 1 were the blood sampling points. The V and J genes are TRBV7-2 and TRBJ1-5; TRBD1 matches at 7 bases. The clonotype originates from an adult with an advanced solid tumor such as melanoma, head and neck, liver or kidney cancer. Source: CD4+ or CD8+ T cells sorted from blood, taken in a trial of the OX40 agonist ivuxolimab. CDR3 in DNA: TGTGCCAGCAGGCCAGGGGGGGGCAATCAGCCCCAGCATTTT. Translating gives CASRPGGGNQPQHF.